This T cell receptor beta chain was sequenced for a study of CD8 T cells in ankylosing spondylitis. Broader study findings: A subset of motif variants has previously been described in the synovial fluid and blood of reactive arthritis.

With regard to this clonotype: The antigen remains undetermined.

From the 5' RACE reads, TCRdb called clonotypes with MiXCR, one entry per CDR3 protein. The sample lists some 300,000 distinct CDR3 sequences; more than 20% were seen once. Trimming stripped 3 bases from V and 5 bases from J, with 23 bases between. The CDR3 runs to 17 residues. CDR1 MDHEN and CDR2 SYDVKM come from the germline V gene. This sequence joins TRBV28 and TRBJ2-7; TRBD1 is a possible D gene (5 bases). The source material was blood, either unsorted or a sorted T cell fraction (not recorded which). The TCR comes from a female donor with ankylosing spondylitis or in good health (not recorded which). The CDR3 DNA reads as TGTGCCAGCAGTTTGCCTGGGGCCACGACTCCCGTCGACGAGCAGTACTTC. Encoded protein: CASSLPGATTPVDEQYF.